These 13 T cell receptor beta chains came from one sample sequenced in a study of OX40 agonist ivuxolimab in advanced cancers. Profiling relied on immunoSEQ multiplex PCR, and the TCRdb table lists in-frame clones only, not all of them. The data hold 50,000 to 55,000 clones, with about 88% observed a single time. The material was CD4+ or CD8+ T cells sorted from blood, obtained in a trial of the OX40 agonist ivuxolimab. The receptor set was obtained from an adult with an advanced solid tumor such as melanoma, head and neck, liver or kidney cancer.

This chain connects TRBV5-4 to TRBJ1-1; D unresolved. There are 14 residues in the CDR3. The V and J ends lost 0 bases and 4 bases respectively, with 10 bases between them. Looked up from germline, CDR1 is SGHNT and CDR2 is YYREEE (reference sequence). The CDR3 loop is CASSLVGHSTEAFF. The CDR3 coding sequence is TGTGCCAGCAGCTTGGTAGGGCACTCCACTGAAGCTTTCTTT.

This chain connects TRBV29-1 to TRBJ2-7; 9 positions match TRBD2. CDR3 size: 13 residues. J gave up 4 bases and V 5 bases, and 6 bases lay outside the gene matches. Germline CDR1 reads SQVTM; CDR2 reads ANQGSEA. The CDR3 sequence: CSVSIAGAYEQYF. The CDR3 nucleotides read TGCAGCGTTTCCATAGCGGGAGCTTACGAGCAGTACTTC.

The chain has TRBV29-1 and TRBJ1-3, with unresolved D. Per germline, CDR1 SQVTM and CDR2 ANQGSEA. V lost 5 bases and J 0 bases, leaving 5 bases between the germline ends. This CDR3 region has 12 residues. The CDR3, as DNA: TGCAGCGTTATAGACTCTGGAAACACCATATATTTT. The encoded protein is CSVIDSGNTIYF.

This clone has only one observation. The chain couples TRBV5-1 to TRBJ1-3; D is perhaps TRBD1 (5 bases). CDR1 and CDR2 from the germline V gene are SGHRS and YFSETQ. V shed 4 bases and J shed 2 bases, with 13 bases lying between them. The CDR3 is 15 residues long. As DNA, the CDR3 is TGCGCCAGCAGCATCGGGGCTCCAGCTGGAAACACCATATATTTT. This sequence encodes CASSIGAPAGNTIYF.

The genes are TRBV2 and TRBJ1-4; 7 nucleotides align to TRBD1. The germline V gene has CDR1 SNHLY and CDR2 FYNNEI. The CDR3 spans 16 residues. J gave up 0 bases and V 6 bases, and 7 bases lay outside the gene matches. CDR3 nucleotides: TGTGCCAGCAGCGACAGGGAGATTGCAACTAATGAAAAACTGTTTTTT. Its translation is CASSDREIATNEKLFF.

The gene calls are TRBV11-1 and TRBJ2-1; D unresolved. CDR3 length: 11 amino acids. In germline, CDR1 is SGHAT, CDR2 FQDESV (reference sequence). V dropped 0 bases and J dropped 9 bases, with 3 bases sitting between them. The CDR3 DNA sequence: TGTGCCAGCAGCTTAGCGGTTGAGCAGTTCTTC. Protein: CASSLAVEQFF. Full variable domain (remainder filled in from reference TRBV11-1 and TRBJ2-1): EAEVAQSPRYKITEKSQAVAFWCDPISGHATLYWYRQILGQGPELLVQFQDESVVDDSQLPKDRFSAERLKGVDSTLKIQPAELGDSAMYLCASSLAVEQFFGPGTRLTVL.

This clone was counted once. This chain joins TRBV28 and TRBJ2-1, with TRBD1 identical over 9 bases. CDR1 and CDR2 from the germline V gene are MDHEN and SYDVKM. Losses at the gene ends were 4 bases for V and 7 bases for J; bases not matched to a gene: 8. The length of the CDR3 is 15 residues. The CDR3 coding sequence is TGTGCCAGCAGTTCTCCGGGACAGGGTGTAAATGAGCAGTTCTTC. This translates into CASSSPGQGVNEQFF.

This clone occurred once. The rearrangement joins TRBV11-2 to TRBJ1-2; TRBD1 matches at 7 bases. Per the germline V gene, CDR1 is SGHAT and CDR2 is FQNNGV. Trimming removed 5 bases from V and 8 bases from J; junction bases left unmatched: 11. There are 14 residues in the CDR3. The CDR3 sequence is CASSTRTGPQGYTF. Here the CDR3 DNA reads TGTGCCAGCAGCACGCGGACAGGCCCACAGGGCTACACCTTC.

This clone was counted once. The rearrangement uses TRBV5-6 and TRBJ2-5, with TRBD2 matching 7 bases. This CDR3 comprises 14 residues. V gave up 0 bases and J gave up 4 bases; unmatched junction bases: 3. Per the germline V gene, CDR1 is SGHDT and CDR2 is YYEEEE. The CDR3 sequence: CASSLGTRRETQYF. The CDR3 nucleotides read TGTGCCAGCAGCTTGGGGACTAGAAGAGAGACCCAGTACTTC.

J is TRBJ1-5 and V is TRBV18; the D is unclear. V was cut by 3 bases and J by 3 bases, with 15 bases left in between. This CDR3 has 16 amino acids. Germline CDR1 and CDR2: KGHSH and LQKENI. Written as DNA, the CDR3 is TGTGCCAGCTCACCTTGGGCCGGCGGTCCCAATCAGCCCCAGCATTTT. Its translation is CASSPWAGGPNQPQHF. Based on the CDR3 plus reference TRBV18 and TRBJ1-5, the full variable domain is NAGVMQNPRHLVRRRGQEARLRCSPMKGHSHVYWYRQLPEEGLKFMVYLQKENIIDESGMPKERFSAEFPKEGPSILRIQQVVRGDSAAYFCASSPWAGGPNQPQHFGDGTRLSIL.

The chain employs TRBV11-2 and TRBJ2-7; TRBD2 is a possible D gene (6 bases). Deletions cut 0 bases from V and 5 bases from J, with 14 bases between. Germline values: CDR1 SGHAT, CDR2 FQNNGV. The CDR3 is 15 amino acids. For the CDR3, the DNA is TGTGCCAGCAGCTTAGAAGGAGGGTCTGACCACGAGCAGTACTTC. The encoded protein is CASSLEGGSDHEQYF. Full variable domain (remainder filled in from reference TRBV11-2 and TRBJ2-7): EAGVAQSPRYKIIEKRQSVAFWCNPISGHATLYWYQQILGQGPKLLIQFQNNGVVDDSQLPKDRFSAERLKGVDSTLKIQPAKLEDSAVYLCASSLEGGSDHEQYFGPGTRLTVT.

This chain joins TRBV5-1 and TRBJ2-4; 12 nucleotides match TRBD1. The CDR3 has 15 residues. V was clipped by 4 bases and J by 7 bases; unmatched bases: 6. Germline CDR1 and CDR2: SGHRS and YFSETQ. The CDR3: CASSRGTGGRNIQYF. The CDR3 coding sequence is TGCGCCAGCAGCAGGGGGACAGGGGGCAGGAACATTCAGTACTTC.

This chain uses TRBV7-2 with TRBJ1-5; 7 positions agree with TRBD1. This CDR3 has 17 residues. In germline, CDR1 is SGHTA, CDR2 FQGNSA. Trimming cost V 0 bases and J 1 base; bases outside gene matches: 6. The CDR3 DNA reads TGTGCCAGCAGCTTAGCGTCAGGGGGGGGCAGCAATCAGCCCCAGCATTTT. Amino acid sequence: CASSLASGGGSNQPQHF. Based on the CDR3 plus reference TRBV7-2 and TRBJ1-5, the full variable domain is GAGVSQSPSNKVTEKGKDVELRCDPISGHTALYWYRQSLGQGLEFLIYFQGNSAPDKSGLPSDRFSAERTGGSVSTLTIQRTQQEDSAVYLCASSLASGGGSNQPQHFGDGTRLSIL.